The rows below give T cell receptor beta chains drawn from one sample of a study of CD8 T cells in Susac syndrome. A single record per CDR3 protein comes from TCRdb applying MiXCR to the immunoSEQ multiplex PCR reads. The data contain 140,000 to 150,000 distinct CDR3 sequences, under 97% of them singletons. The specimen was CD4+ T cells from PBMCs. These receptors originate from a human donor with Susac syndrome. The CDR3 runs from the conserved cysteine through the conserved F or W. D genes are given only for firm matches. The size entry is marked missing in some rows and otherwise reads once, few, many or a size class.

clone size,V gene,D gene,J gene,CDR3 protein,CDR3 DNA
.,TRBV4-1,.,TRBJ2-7,CASSQEQHSYEQYF,TGCGCCAGCAGCCAAGAGCAGCATTCCTACGAGCAGTACTTC
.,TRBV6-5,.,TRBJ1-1,CASRPPGHHTEAFF,TGTGCCAGCAGGCCACCGGGACACCACACTGAAGCTTTCTTT
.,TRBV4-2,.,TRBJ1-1,CASSQRLFNTEAFF,TGTGCCAGCAGCCAAAGACTGTTTAACACTGAAGCTTTCTTT
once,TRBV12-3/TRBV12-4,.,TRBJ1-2,CASSPVDSVYGYTF,TGTGCCAGCAGTCCTGTGGACAGTGTCTATGGCTACACCTTC
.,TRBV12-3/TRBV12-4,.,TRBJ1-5,CASRRQENQPQHF,TGTGCCAGCAGGCGGCAGGAAAATCAGCCCCAGCATTTT
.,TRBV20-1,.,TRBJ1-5,CSAAQQSPDQPQHF,TGCAGTGCCGCCCAGCAGTCTCCGGATCAGCCCCAGCATTTT
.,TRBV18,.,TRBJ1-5,CASSPGTAVGNQPQHF,TGTGCCAGCTCCCCCGGGACCGCCGTTGGCAATCAGCCCCAGCATTTT
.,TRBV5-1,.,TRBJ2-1,CASSLGGAGENEQFF,TGCGCCAGCAGCTTGGGCGGAGCCGGGGAGAATGAGCAGTTCTTC
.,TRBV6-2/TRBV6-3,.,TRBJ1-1,CATVTRHHTEAFF,TGTGCCACCGTTACGAGGCATCACACTGAAGCCTTCTTT
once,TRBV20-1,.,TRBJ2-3,CSASAADGTDTQYF,TGCAGTGCTAGTGCGGCCGATGGCACAGATACGCAGTATTTT
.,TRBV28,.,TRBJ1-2,CASSFARAYGYTF,TGTGCCAGCAGTTTTGCCAGGGCCTATGGCTACACCTTC
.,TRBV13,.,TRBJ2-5,CASSPESPWGKETQYF,TGTGCCAGCAGCCCGGAGTCCCCGTGGGGAAAAGAGACCCAGTACTTC
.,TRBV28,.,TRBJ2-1,CASSSSFNEQFF,TGTGCCAGCAGCTCCAGTTTCAATGAGCAGTTCTTC
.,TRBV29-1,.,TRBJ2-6,CSVGISGANVLTF,TGCAGCGTCGGGATCTCTGGGGCCAACGTCCTGACTTTC
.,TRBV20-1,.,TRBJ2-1,CSARVGGNEQFF,TGCAGTGCCCGAGTAGGGGGCAATGAGCAGTTCTTC
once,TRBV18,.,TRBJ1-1,CASHGQSSEAFF,TGTGCCAGCCACGGACAGTCGTCCGAAGCTTTCTTT
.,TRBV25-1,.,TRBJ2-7,CASSEGNLGYEQYF,TGTGCCAGCAGTGAAGGAAATTTGGGATACGAGCAGTACTTC
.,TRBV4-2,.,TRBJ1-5,CASSQVGGDGNQPQHF,TGTGCCAGCAGCCAAGTGGGGGGGGACGGAAATCAGCCCCAGCATTTT
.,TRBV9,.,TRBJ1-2,CASSPVGYGYTF,TGTGCCAGCAGCCCGGTGGGGTATGGCTACACCTTC
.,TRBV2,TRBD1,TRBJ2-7,CASSQQGAVYEQYF,TGTGCCAGCAGTCAACAGGGGGCGGTCTACGAGCAGTACTTC
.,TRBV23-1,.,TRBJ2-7,CASSLSKGCYEQYF,TGCGCCAGCAGCCTATCAAAGGGCTGCTACGAGCAGTACTTC
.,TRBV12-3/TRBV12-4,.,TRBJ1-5,CASSFGGNSNQPQHF,TGTGCCAGCAGTTTCGGGGGGAATAGCAATCAGCCCCAGCATTTT
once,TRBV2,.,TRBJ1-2,CASTLSTGASFGYTF,TGTGCCAGCACCCTTTCGACGGGGGCAAGTTTTGGCTACACCTTC
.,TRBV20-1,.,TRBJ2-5,CSASGVAAAQETQYF,TGCAGTGCTAGTGGGGTAGCGGCTGCCCAAGAGACCCAGTACTTC
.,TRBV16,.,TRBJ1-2,CASSQRRANYGYTF,TGTGCCAGCAGCCAGAGACGAGCTAACTATGGCTACACCTTC
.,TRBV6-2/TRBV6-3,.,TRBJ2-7,CASSPFGAGSSYEQYF,TGTGCCAGCAGCCCCTTCGGGGCGGGAAGCTCCTACGAGCAGTACTTC
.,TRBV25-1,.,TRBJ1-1,CASSESRANTEAFF,TGTGCCAGCAGTGAATCGCGTGCGAACACTGAAGCTTTCTTT
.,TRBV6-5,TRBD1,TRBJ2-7,CASSRDRIILYEQYF,TGTGCCAGCAGTAGGGACAGAATAATATTGTACGAGCAGTACTTC
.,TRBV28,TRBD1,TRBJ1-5,CASRPFTGGDQPQHF,TGTGCCAGCAGGCCTTTTACAGGGGGCGATCAGCCCCAGCATTTT
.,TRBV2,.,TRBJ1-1,CASSMDRPEAFF,TGTGCCAGCAGTATGGACAGACCTGAAGCTTTCTTT
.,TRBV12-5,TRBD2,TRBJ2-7,CASGYRGGRTYEQYF,TGTGCTAGTGGTTACCGGGGCGGGAGGACTTACGAGCAGTACTTC
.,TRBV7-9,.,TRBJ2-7,CASSLGEEYEQYF,TGTGCCAGCAGCTTAGGTGAGGAATACGAGCAGTACTTC
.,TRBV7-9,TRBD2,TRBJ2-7,CASSKTGLAAYEQYF,TGTGCCAGCAGCAAAACGGGACTAGCGGCCTACGAGCAGTACTTC
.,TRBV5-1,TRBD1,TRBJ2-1,CASSEGQPDNEQFF,TGCGCCAGCAGCGAGGGACAGCCGGACAATGAGCAGTTCTTC
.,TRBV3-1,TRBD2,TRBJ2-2,CASSQGLAGGHTGELFF,TGTGCCAGCAGCCAGGGACTAGCGGGAGGTCACACCGGGGAGCTGTTTTTT
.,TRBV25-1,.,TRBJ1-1,CASSGKYRAVNTEAFF,TGTGCCAGCAGTGGAAAGTACAGGGCGGTGAACACTGAAGCTTTCTTT
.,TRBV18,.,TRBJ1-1,CASSRRGLDTEAFF,TGTGCCAGCTCACGGCGGGGTCTAGACACTGAAGCTTTCTTT
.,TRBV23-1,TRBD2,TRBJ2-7,CASSVGGGRIYEQYF,TGCGCCAGCTCAGTAGGCGGGGGGCGCATCTACGAGCAGTACTTC
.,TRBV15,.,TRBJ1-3,CATSIEMGRAGNTIYF,TGTGCCACCAGCATCGAAATGGGTCGGGCGGGAAACACCATATATTTT
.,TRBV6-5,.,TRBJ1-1,CASMTVNTEAFF,TGTGCCAGCATGACCGTGAACACTGAAGCTTTCTTT
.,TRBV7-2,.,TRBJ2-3,CASSSMSDTQYF,TGTGCCAGCAGCTCCATGTCAGATACGCAGTATTTT
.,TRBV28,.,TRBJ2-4,CASRSQGAKNIQYF,TGTGCCAGCAGAAGCCAGGGTGCCAAAAACATTCAGTACTTC
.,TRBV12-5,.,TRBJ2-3,CASAGWVPDTQYF,TGTGCTAGTGCGGGTTGGGTCCCAGATACGCAGTATTTT
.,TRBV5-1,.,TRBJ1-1,CASSLTPVGMNTEAFF,TGCGCCAGCAGCTTGACCCCTGTTGGGATGAACACTGAAGCTTTCTTT
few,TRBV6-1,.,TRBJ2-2,CASSPRRLNTGELFF,TGTGCCAGCAGTCCTAGGCGACTGAACACCGGGGAGCTGTTTTTT
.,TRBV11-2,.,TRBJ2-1,CASSKLSPGQFF,TGTGCCAGCAGCAAACTCTCCCCCGGCCAGTTCTTC
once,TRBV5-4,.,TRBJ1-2,CASSAVDYGYTF,TGTGCCAGCAGCGCCGTGGACTATGGCTACACCTTC
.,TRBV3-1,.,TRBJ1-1,CASSQWGDGTEAFF,TGTGCCAGCAGCCAATGGGGGGATGGCACTGAAGCTTTCTTT
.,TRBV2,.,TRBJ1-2,CASSSTAYGYTF,TGTGCCAGCAGTTCGACAGCTTATGGCTACACCTTC
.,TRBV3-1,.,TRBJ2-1,CASSQDLTGYNEQFF,TGTGCCAGCAGCCAAGATCTAACGGGGTACAATGAGCAGTTCTTC
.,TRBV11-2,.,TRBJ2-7,CASSRDLISYEQYF,TGTGCCAGCAGCCGGGACCTCATCTCCTACGAGCAGTACTTC